The text below deals with one T cell receptor (beta chain). The antigen remains undetermined. These data are taken from a study of T cells after yellow fever vaccination. General study results and limits: Among primary-vaccination clones, most reappeared after the booster, at around 97% for CD4 and about 90% for CD8. Abundant clonotypes (contaminants from the bulk population) could be present in FACS-sorted repertoires. A minor fraction of clonotypes spanned both CD4 and CD8 compartments.

The V segment lost 1 base and the J segment 6 bases; nucleotides outside the gene matches: 7. Germline V gives CDR1 SGHTA, CDR2 FQGNSA. This CDR3 comprises 16 residues. Generation of TCR cDNA used 5'RACE template switching (which added a universal primer site and UMIs). A single record per CDR3 protein comes from TCRdb applying MiXCR to the 5' RACE reads. The data contain 400,000 to 450,000 distinct CDR3 sequences, approximately 19% of them seen just once; the ten biggest clones take up 15% to 20%. The sequences come from PBMCs, collected before the yellow fever booster vaccination. J is TRBJ2-1 and V is TRBV7-2; 9 bases map to TRBD2. This TCR was sampled from a man aged 18 to 30 who received the YFV17D yellow fever vaccine. Written as DNA, the CDR3 is TGTGCCAGCAGCTTAGTGGGGACTAGCTTCGGCAATGAGCAGTTCTTC. This encodes CASSLVGTSFGNEQFF.